This is a list of T cell receptor beta chains from one sample in a study of T-cell memory formation after mild COVID-19. Using its own MiXCR run on the 5' RACE reads, TCRdb lists one record per CDR3 protein. The sample gives fewer than 700,000 distinct CDR3 sequences, about 20% of which show up once; about 8.4% is in the top ten. Sequencing was performed on PBMCs or a T cell subset sorted from them (not recorded which). The receptors were sampled from an adult woman who had mild COVID-19 (a few samples of this study predate the infection). Cell type and time point are not known. The CDR3 runs from the conserved cysteine through the conserved F or W. The order of the fields is D gene, V gene, clone size, J gene, CDR3 protein, CDR3 DNA. D genes are given only for firm matches. Rows give clone size only sometimes, using once, few, many, or a class for an expanded clone.

d_gene: TRBD2; v_gene: TRBV5-1; abundance: -; j_gene: TRBJ2-7; CDR3aa: CASSWDIAGVAYEQYF; CDR3nt: TGCGCCAGCAGCTGGGACATAGCGGGGGTGGCCTACGAGCAGTACTTC
d_gene: TRBD1; v_gene: TRBV27; abundance: few; j_gene: TRBJ1-4; CDR3aa: CASSPGQGAREKLFF; CDR3nt: TGTGCCAGCAGTCCAGGACAGGGGGCGCGTGAAAAACTGTTTTTT
d_gene: -; v_gene: TRBV6-1; abundance: -; j_gene: TRBJ1-2; CDR3aa: CASRGVGYTF; CDR3nt: TGTGCCAGCCGGGGGGTTGGCTACACCTTC
d_gene: -; v_gene: TRBV12-3/TRBV12-4; abundance: few; j_gene: TRBJ2-2; CDR3aa: CASSLGEALGLAGELFF; CDR3nt: TGTGCCAGCAGTTTAGGGGAGGCTTTGGGGCTCGCCGGGGAGCTGTTTTTT
d_gene: -; v_gene: TRBV20-1; abundance: few; j_gene: TRBJ1-5; CDR3aa: CSAVRQENFNQPQHF; CDR3nt: TGCAGTGCTGTGAGGCAGGAGAATTTCAATCAGCCCCAGCATTTT
d_gene: -; v_gene: TRBV25-1; abundance: -; j_gene: TRBJ1-6; CDR3aa: CASSEYSSSPLHF; CDR3nt: TGTGCCAGCAGTGAATATTCGTCCTCACCCCTCCACTTT
d_gene: TRBD2; v_gene: TRBV20-1; abundance: -; j_gene: TRBJ2-1; CDR3aa: CSAPASGDEQFF; CDR3nt: TGCAGTGCCCCCGCCAGCGGGGATGAGCAGTTCTTC
d_gene: -; v_gene: TRBV2; abundance: -; j_gene: TRBJ2-5; CDR3aa: CASNDRGAEAQYF; CDR3nt: TGTGCCAGCAACGATAGAGGGGCGGAGGCCCAGTACTTC
d_gene: TRBD1; v_gene: TRBV5-1; abundance: -; j_gene: TRBJ1-1; CDR3aa: CASSLGDRTRGTEAFF; CDR3nt: TGCGCCAGCAGCTTGGGGGACAGGACCCGGGGCACTGAAGCTTTCTTT
d_gene: TRBD2; v_gene: TRBV20-1; abundance: -; j_gene: TRBJ2-7; CDR3aa: CSAEKSSAGVSYEQYF; CDR3nt: TGCAGTGCTGAGAAGAGTTCGGCGGGAGTATCCTACGAGCAGTACTTC
d_gene: -; v_gene: TRBV19; abundance: -; j_gene: TRBJ2-3; CDR3aa: CASSIAGWGTDTQYF; CDR3nt: TGTGCCAGTAGTATAGCAGGGTGGGGCACAGATACGCAGTATTTT
d_gene: TRBD1; v_gene: TRBV30; abundance: few; j_gene: TRBJ2-1; CDR3aa: CAGLGQGYNEQFF; CDR3nt: TGTGCCGGTCTCGGACAGGGCTACAATGAGCAGTTCTTC
d_gene: TRBD2; v_gene: TRBV29-1; abundance: few; j_gene: TRBJ2-3; CDR3aa: CSVTSGPSGSVADTQYF; CDR3nt: TGCAGCGTTACAAGCGGGCCTAGCGGGAGTGTAGCGGATACGCAGTATTTT
d_gene: TRBD1; v_gene: TRBV5-1; abundance: many; j_gene: TRBJ1-2; CDR3aa: CASSTGQAPNYGYTF; CDR3nt: TGCGCCAGCAGCACGGGACAGGCCCCTAACTATGGCTACACCTTC
d_gene: -; v_gene: TRBV7-3; abundance: -; j_gene: TRBJ2-1; CDR3aa: CASSLGENNEQFF; CDR3nt: TGTGCCAGCAGCTTAGGCGAGAACAATGAGCAGTTCTTC
d_gene: TRBD2; v_gene: TRBV29-1; abundance: few; j_gene: TRBJ2-1; CDR3aa: CSVEVGRREFRNEQFF; CDR3nt: TGCAGCGTTGAAGTGGGGCGGCGGGAGTTCCGTAATGAGCAGTTCTTC
d_gene: -; v_gene: TRBV4-2; abundance: few; j_gene: TRBJ2-2; CDR3aa: CASKVVPGASTGELFF; CDR3nt: TGTGCCAGCAAGGTGGTCCCTGGGGCGTCAACCGGGGAGCTGTTTTTT
d_gene: -; v_gene: TRBV6-2/TRBV6-3; abundance: -; j_gene: TRBJ2-1; CDR3aa: CASSYGGAYEQFF; CDR3nt: TGTGCCAGCAGTTACGGCGGGGCCTATGAGCAGTTCTTC
d_gene: -; v_gene: TRBV6-2/TRBV6-3; abundance: few; j_gene: TRBJ2-3; CDR3aa: CASIKAGLTPWVTDTQYF; CDR3nt: TGTGCCAGCATAAAGGCGGGATTGACTCCCTGGGTGACAGATACGCAGTATTTT
d_gene: -; v_gene: TRBV7-9; abundance: -; j_gene: TRBJ2-1; CDR3aa: CASSFAGYDRNEQFF; CDR3nt: TGTGCCAGCAGCTTCGCCGGTTATGACAGAAATGAGCAGTTCTTC
d_gene: -; v_gene: TRBV7-9; abundance: -; j_gene: TRBJ1-1; CDR3aa: CASSSDSSQAFF; CDR3nt: TGTGCCAGCAGCTCGGACAGTTCTCAAGCTTTCTTT
d_gene: -; v_gene: TRBV11-2; abundance: few; j_gene: TRBJ1-1; CDR3aa: CASSLGAVEAFF; CDR3nt: TGTGCCAGCAGCTTAGGCGCAGTTGAAGCTTTCTTT
d_gene: -; v_gene: TRBV24-1; abundance: -; j_gene: TRBJ2-3; CDR3aa: CATSDLYGDTDTQYF; CDR3nt: TGTGCCACCAGTGATTTGTACGGGGACACAGATACGCAGTATTTT
d_gene: -; v_gene: TRBV5-6; abundance: once; j_gene: TRBJ2-2; CDR3aa: CASSLGGAGRTGELFF; CDR3nt: TGTGCCAGCAGCTTGGGAGGCGCAGGGAGGACCGGGGAGCTGTTTTTT
d_gene: -; v_gene: TRBV4-1; abundance: -; j_gene: TRBJ2-3; CDR3aa: CASSQVTDDTQYF; CDR3nt: TGCGCCAGCAGCCAAGTGACAGATGATACGCAGTATTTT
d_gene: TRBD2; v_gene: TRBV5-1; abundance: many; j_gene: TRBJ2-1; CDR3aa: CASSPRRTGLAGYNEQFF; CDR3nt: TGCGCCAGCAGCCCGAGGAGGACTGGACTAGCGGGATACAATGAGCAGTTCTTC
d_gene: -; v_gene: TRBV6-1; abundance: once; j_gene: TRBJ1-5; CDR3aa: CASSEVGATGGSNQPQHF; CDR3nt: TGTGCCAGCAGTGAAGTAGGGGCAACGGGGGGTAGCAATCAGCCCCAGCATTTT
d_gene: -; v_gene: TRBV9; abundance: -; j_gene: TRBJ2-3; CDR3aa: CASSSDLGADTQYF; CDR3nt: TGTGCCAGCAGCTCGGATCTTGGGGCAGATACGCAGTATTTT
d_gene: -; v_gene: TRBV5-1; abundance: few; j_gene: TRBJ2-7; CDR3aa: CASSHRGGWYEQYF; CDR3nt: TGCGCCAGCAGCCACCGCGGTGGTTGGTACGAGCAGTACTTC